The 16 T cell receptor beta chains listed next were all sequenced from one sample in a study of identical twins. TCRdb called the 5' RACE reads again in MiXCR, with one record for every CDR3 protein. This table has hundreds of thousands of distinct CDR3 sequences, 8.5% to 9% appearing once. The same specimen was also included in a second study, on yellow fever vaccine responses in identical twins.

What was sequenced was PBMCs. These TCRs come from a woman aged 18-29 years in good health.

This clonotype has a count of ten or more. The chain carries TRBV7-6 and TRBJ2-3, with D uncertain. The CDR3 is made up of 12 amino acids. Deletions cut 1 base from V and 6 bases from J, with 5 bases between. Germline assignment: CDR1 SGHVS and CDR2 FNYEAQ. The CDR3, as DNA: TGTGCCAGCAGCTTAGATCTGGATACGCAGTATTTT. Translation gives CASSLDLDTQYF.

This clonotype occurred many times. The chain joins TRBV28 to TRBJ2-7, with D unresolved. With 3 bases removed from V and 2 bases from J, the gap between germline ends came to 5 bases. CDR1 and CDR2 (germline): MDHEN, SYDVKM. The CDR3 is 12 residues long. CDR3: CASSFRTYEQYF. DNA of the CDR3: TGTGCCAGCAGTTTCAGGACCTACGAGCAGTACTTC.

This clonotype occurred a few times. This chain links TRBV6-5 with TRBJ2-2; D remains unclear. Germline V CDR1 and CDR2: MNHEY, SVGAGI. This CDR3 is built from 14 residues. Deletions cut 4 bases from V and 7 bases from J, with 13 bases between. CDR3 in amino acids: CASSLGRPGGELFF. In DNA, the CDR3 is TGTGCCAGCAGTTTAGGTCGTCCGGGCGGGGAGCTGTTTTTT.

This clonotype has more than one count but fewer than ten. This chain links TRBV11-2 with TRBJ2-3; 8 bases align to TRBD1. This CDR3 is 15 amino acids long. Germline lookup yields CDR1 SGHAT and CDR2 FQNNGV. Germline trimming cut 5 bases from V and 7 bases from J; bases unmatched to any gene: 11. Here the CDR3 reads CASSAPGQGRYTQYF. The CDR3 DNA follows: TGTGCCAGCAGCGCTCCCGGACAGGGACGGTATACGCAGTATTTT.

Many counts were recorded for this clonotype. V is TRBV10-3 and J is TRBJ2-7, with D possibly TRBD1 on 6 matching bases. The CDR3 extends over 14 amino acids. CDR1 and CDR2 (germline): ENHRY, SYGVKD. Trimming cost V 4 bases and J 3 bases, with 13 bases left between them. DNA of the CDR3: TGTGCCATCAGTGTCGACAGGAGCCTCTACGAGCAGTACTTC. It specifies CAISVDRSLYEQYF.

In its sample, this clonotype was seen a few times. J is TRBJ2-5 and V is TRBV2; TRBD2 matches 9 bases. After removal of 5 bases from V and 5 bases from J, the junction contained 9 bases not matched to a gene. CDR1 is SNHLY and CDR2 is FYNNEI in the germline V gene. The CDR3 sequence is 15 residues long. CDR3 nucleotides: TGTGCCAGCAGTATTGCGGGGGGGCTTGGGGAGACCCAGTACTTC. Translating it yields CASSIAGGLGETQYF.

This clonotype was seen many times. The rearrangement joins TRBV6-2 or TRBV6-3 to TRBJ1-5; 7 bases map to TRBD1. This CDR3 is built from 15 residues. Germline V lookup: CDR1 MNHEY, CDR2 SVGEGT. Losses at the gene ends were 0 bases for V and 5 bases for J; bases not matched to a gene: 4. The CDR3 nucleotides are TGTGCCAGCAGTTACTCCGGGACAGACTATCAGCCCCAGCATTTT. It yields the protein CASSYSGTDYQPQHF.

The V and J genes are TRBV11-2 and TRBJ2-5; D is perhaps TRBD2 (7 bases). Germline V gene lookup returns CDR1 SGHAT and CDR2 FQNNGV. The CDR3 contains 17 residues. V gave up 5 bases and J gave up 1 base, with 20 bases separating them. The CDR3 protein is CASSPRGGQLGQETQYF. Written as DNA, the CDR3 is TGTGCCAGCAGCCCAAGGGGGGGACAACTTGGCCAAGAGACCCAGTACTTC.

The sample holds a few counts of this clonotype. This chain joins TRBV7-9 and TRBJ2-1; TRBD2 is a possible D gene (7 bases). V lost 5 bases, J lost 3 bases, and 14 bases lay in between. The CDR3 spans 15 residues. Germline V CDR1 and CDR2: SEHNR, FQNEAQ (reference sequence). The chain's CDR3 is CASSLERGGYNEQFF. CDR3 DNA sequence: TGTGCCAGCAGCCTAGAAAGGGGGGGCTACAATGAGCAGTTCTTC.

V and J are TRBV6-1 and TRBJ2-3; TRBD2 matches at 9 bases. This CDR3 has 14 residues. Germline lookup yields CDR1 MNHNS and CDR2 SASEGT. The J segment lost 5 bases and the V segment lost 7 bases, leaving 7 bases of the junction unmatched. The CDR3 region has the DNA TGTGCCAGCACCCGCGGGGGGGCTCTAGATACGCAGTATTTT. Translation gives CASTRGGALDTQYF.

This clonotype was detected a few times. The chain is built from TRBV29-1 and TRBJ1-1; no definite D call. Germline CDR1 and CDR2: SQVTM and ANQGSEA. Trimming pared 3 bases from V and 1 base from J, leaving 9 bases between. The CDR3 sequence is 13 residues long. CDR3 protein: CSVDSGGNTEAFF. The CDR3 coding sequence is TGCAGCGTTGACTCGGGAGGGAACACTGAAGCTTTCTTT. The complete variable domain, with remaining parts taken from reference TRBV29-1 and TRBJ1-1, reads SAVISQKPSRDICQRGTSLTIQCQVDSQVTMMFWYRQQPGQSLTLIATANQGSEATYESGFVIDKFPISRPNLTFSTLTVSNMSPEDSSIYLCSVDSGGNTEAFFGQGTRLTVV.

Many counts were recorded for this clonotype. The chain has TRBV25-1 and TRBJ1-5, with 7 bases lining up with TRBD1. Germline V gene lookup returns CDR1 MGHDK and CDR2 SYGVNS. The CDR3 has 15 residues. With V trimmed by 5 bases and J by 3 bases, 7 bases remained unmatched. CDR3 nucleotide sequence: TGTGCCAGCAGTCAAACAGGGGATATCAATCAGCCCCAGCATTTT. Amino acid sequence: CASSQTGDINQPQHF.

In its sample, this clonotype was seen a few times. This chain connects TRBV21-1 to TRBJ2-7; no DNA check was done on the table's D call, TRBD1. TRBV21-1 is a pseudogene. CDR3 length: 17 amino acids. CDR3 sequence: CASSNRGGQAYSYEQYF. CDR3 bases: TGTGCCAGCAGCAATCGGGGTGGACAGGCGTACTCCTACGAGCAGTACTTC.

This chain connects TRBV5-1 to TRBJ2-7, with D perhaps assigned TRBD1 or TRBD2 (5 bases each). Trimming took off 6 bases at V and 3 bases at J, with 19 bases between the two ends. Germline-derived CDR1 and CDR2 are SGHRS and YFSETQ. The CDR3 has 15 residues. The chain's CDR3 is CASTPLPGPYYEQYF. CDR3 in DNA: TGCGCCAGCACCCCCCTTCCGGGACCCTACTACGAGCAGTACTTC. Full variable domain (outside the CDR3, taken from reference TRBV5-1 and TRBJ2-7): KAGVTQTPRYLIKTRGQQVTLSCSPISGHRSVSWYQQTPGQGLQFLFEYFSETQRNKGNFPGRFSGRQFSNSRSEMNVSTLELGDSALYLCASTPLPGPYYEQYFGPGTRLTVT.

V usage is TRBV12-3 or TRBV12-4 and J usage is TRBJ2-2; 9 positions agree with TRBD2. CDR3 length: 16 amino acids. The junction had 12 bases not matched to a gene; V was cut back by 6 bases and J by 7 bases. As DNA, the CDR3 is TGTGCCAGCAGACCCCTGCGGGGGGGCTTAGGCGGGGAGCTGTTTTTT. Translated, it gives CASRPLRGGLGGELFF.

This clonotype came up a few times. The chain links TRBV15 to TRBJ2-1, with 7 bases aligning to TRBD2. Germline V gene data show CDR1 as LNHNV and CDR2 as YYDKDF (reference sequence). With V trimmed by 5 bases and J by 5 bases, 9 bases remained unmatched. The CDR3 spans 15 residues. This CDR3 is CATSGGGRRNNEQFF. CDR3 sequence (DNA): TGTGCCACCAGCGGGGGGGGTCGGAGGAACAATGAGCAGTTCTTC.